Below, one TCR beta chain is given with its context. This clone was seen only a few times. Its antigen is not yet known. Qualities for individual bases were not recorded, and no much larger clone is one base off. This same CDR3 is encoded by further DNA sequences in the sample. The library relied on the immunoSEQ multiplex PCR assay. Not all clones reach the TCRdb copy of this immuneACCESS table, which keeps in-frame sequences only. Checked studies attribute under half of the gap to unresolved V genes and leave the rest unexplained. For this sample the table gives roughly 62,000 clones, of which roughly 90% were detected only once. The ten largest make up 4% to 5% of the sample. These data originate in a study of technical replicates of blood from a handful of donors (dated by TCRdb to 2017 to 2019). From cysteine to phenylalanine, the CDR3 is 15 amino acids long. The read is trimmed to its CDR3 DNA, 45 bases read in frame from base 1. Via the germline V gene (reference sequence), CDR1 is LNHNV and CDR2 YYDKDF. V is pruned by 1 base and J by 5 bases, leaving 4 bases of the junction without a gene match.

This sequence originates from a human donor in good health. Some clones in this sample may be carry-over from other donors' samples. The chain joins TRBV15 to TRBJ1-2, and TRBD1 aligns with 10 junction nucleotides. Source material: PBMCs. In nucleotide form, the sequence is TGTGCCACCAGCAGAGGACAGGGGGCCGGGTATGGCTACACCTTC. Its protein reads: CATSRGQGAGYGYTF.